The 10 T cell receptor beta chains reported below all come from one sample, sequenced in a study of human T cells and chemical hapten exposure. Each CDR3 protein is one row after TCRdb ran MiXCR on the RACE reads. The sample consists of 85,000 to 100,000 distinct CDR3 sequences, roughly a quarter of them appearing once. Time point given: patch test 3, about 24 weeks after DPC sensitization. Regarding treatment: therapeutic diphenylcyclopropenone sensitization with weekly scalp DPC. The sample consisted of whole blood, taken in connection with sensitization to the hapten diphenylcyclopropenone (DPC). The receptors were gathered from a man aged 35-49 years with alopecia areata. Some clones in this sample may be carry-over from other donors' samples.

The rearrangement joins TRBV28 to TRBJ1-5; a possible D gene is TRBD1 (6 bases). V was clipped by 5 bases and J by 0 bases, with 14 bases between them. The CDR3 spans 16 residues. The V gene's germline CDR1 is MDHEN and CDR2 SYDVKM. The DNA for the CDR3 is TGTGCCAGCAGTCCAGAGACAGGAAATAGCAATCAGCCCCAGCATTTT. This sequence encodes CASSPETGNSNQPQHF. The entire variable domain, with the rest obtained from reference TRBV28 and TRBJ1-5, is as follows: DVKVTQSSRYLVKRTGEKVFLECVQDMDHENMFWYRQDPGLGLRLIYFSYDVKMKEKGDIPEGYSVSREKKERFSLILESASTNQTSMYLCASSPETGNSNQPQHFGDGTRLSIL.

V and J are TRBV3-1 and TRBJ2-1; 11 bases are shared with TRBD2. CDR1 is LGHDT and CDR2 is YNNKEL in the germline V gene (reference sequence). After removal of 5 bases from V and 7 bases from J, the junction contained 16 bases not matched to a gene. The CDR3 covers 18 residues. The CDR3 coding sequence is TGTGCCAGCAGCGGAGGTAGCGGGAGGGCGTCGTGTTCAAATGAGCAGTTCTTC. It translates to CASSGGSGRASCSNEQFF.

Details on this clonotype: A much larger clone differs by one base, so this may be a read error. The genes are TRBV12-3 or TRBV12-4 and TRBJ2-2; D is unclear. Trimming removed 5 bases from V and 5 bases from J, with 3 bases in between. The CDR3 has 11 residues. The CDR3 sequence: CASSQTGELFF. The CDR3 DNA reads TGTGCCAGCAGTCAGACCGGGGAGCTGTTTTTT.

The CDR3, as DNA: TGCAGTGCTAGAGAGGAGGGCACCGGGGAGCTGTTTTTT. It is translated as CSAREEGTGELFF. The J gene is TRBJ2-2, the V gene TRBV20-1; D perhaps matches TRBD2 (6 bases). CDR3 length: 13 residues. The V gene's germline CDR1 is DFQATT and CDR2 SNEGSKA (reference sequence). Trimming removed 0 bases at V and 4 bases at J, with 6 bases between.

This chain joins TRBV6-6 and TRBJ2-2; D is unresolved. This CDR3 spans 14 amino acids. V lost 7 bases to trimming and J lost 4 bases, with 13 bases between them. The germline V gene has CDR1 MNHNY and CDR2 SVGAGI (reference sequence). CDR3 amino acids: CASIPAVGTGELFF. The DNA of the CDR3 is TGTGCCAGCATTCCGGCCGTCGGCACCGGGGAGCTGTTTTTT.

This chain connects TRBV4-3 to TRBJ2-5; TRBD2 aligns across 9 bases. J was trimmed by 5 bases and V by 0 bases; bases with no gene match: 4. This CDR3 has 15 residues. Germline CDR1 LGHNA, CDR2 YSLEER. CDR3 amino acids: CASSQDRTSGETQYF. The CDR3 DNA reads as TGCGCCAGCAGCCAAGATCGTACTAGCGGGGAGACCCAGTACTTC.

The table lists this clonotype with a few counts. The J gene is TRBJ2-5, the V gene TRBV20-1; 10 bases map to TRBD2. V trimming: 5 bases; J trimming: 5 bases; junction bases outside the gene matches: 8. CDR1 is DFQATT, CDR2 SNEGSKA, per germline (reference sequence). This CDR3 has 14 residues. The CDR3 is CSAPKREGRETQYF. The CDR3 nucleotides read TGCAGTGCTCCCAAGCGGGAGGGCCGGGAGACCCAGTACTTC.

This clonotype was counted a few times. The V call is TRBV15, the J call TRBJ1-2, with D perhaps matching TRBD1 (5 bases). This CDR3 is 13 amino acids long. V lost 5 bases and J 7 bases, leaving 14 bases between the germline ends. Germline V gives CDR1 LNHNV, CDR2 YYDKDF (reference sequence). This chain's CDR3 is CATSARGSFGYTF. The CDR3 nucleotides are TGTGCCACCAGCGCCCGGGGCTCGTTTGGCTACACCTTC.

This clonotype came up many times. CDR3 in DNA: TGTGCCAGCAGTTTGACAGGTCTCAGCTCCTACGAGCAGTACTTC. It yields the protein CASSLTGLSSYEQYF. The rearrangement joins TRBV2 to TRBJ2-7; possible D gene TRBD1, 6 bases. The CDR3 is made up of 15 amino acids. Germline loops: CDR1 SNHLY, CDR2 FYNNEI. V lost 5 bases and J 0 bases, leaving 14 bases between the germline ends.

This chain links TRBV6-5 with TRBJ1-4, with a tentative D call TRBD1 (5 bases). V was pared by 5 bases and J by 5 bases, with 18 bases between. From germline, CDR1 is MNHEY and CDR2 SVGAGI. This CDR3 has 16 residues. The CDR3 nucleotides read TGTGCCAGCAGTCGCGCCTTGACAGTATACAATGAAAAACTGTTTTTT. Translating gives CASSRALTVYNEKLFF.